This T cell receptor (beta chain) was retrieved from a study of T-cell reconstitution after alpha-beta-depleted transplantation in children. Preparing the TCRbeta library involved the use of unique molecular identifiers. Each CDR3 protein is one row after TCRdb ran MiXCR on the PCR reads. The data hold hundreds of thousands of distinct CDR3 sequences, with 20% to 30% observed a single time. This clonotype was found many times. Its matching antigen is unknown. General observations from the study: Several hundred rapidly expanded clones from non-depleted graft cells reportedly supplied alpha-beta T cells about two months post-transplant.

The CDR3 loop spans 17 amino acids. V lost 8 bases to trimming and J lost 0 bases; unmatched junction nucleotides: 7. CDR1 ENHRY and CDR2 SYGVKD come from the germline V gene. The sequencing here drew on PBMCs, mostly from graft donor cells, taken 360 days after TCRalphabeta/CD19-depleted stem cell transplant. The origin of this receptor is a female patient aged 2-9 years who had a stem cell transplant for congenital amegakaryocytic thrombocytopenia, so the T cells may come from the graft donor. This chain connects TRBV10-3 to TRBJ2-2, with 12 bases identical to TRBD2. The CDR3 loop reads CAIGQTSGGTNTGELFF. Here the CDR3 DNA reads TGTGCCATCGGACAGACTAGCGGGGGAACGAACACCGGGGAGCTGTTTTTT.